The 9 T cell receptor beta chains presented below share a single source sample, sequenced in a study of shared clonotypes between healthy human individuals. Positive CCR7 selection of CD45RO-negative cells yielded the naive CD8 cells, and terminally differentiated effector memory CD45RA+ cells were excluded. Data came from immunoSEQ multiplex PCR; TCRdb stores just in-frame clones and leaves some out. Among around 2,100,000 clones listed, about 95% were seen once. Sequences were obtained from naive CD8+ T cells sorted from blood. Receptors were obtained from a man aged 18 to 35 in good health.

This clone has a single count. This chain connects TRBV11-2 to TRBJ2-5; possibly TRBD2 for D (5 bases). Trimming pared 2 bases from V and 5 bases from J, leaving 9 bases between. This CDR3 spans 13 amino acids. Germline V gene data show CDR1 as SGHAT and CDR2 as FQNNGV. CDR3 in DNA: TGTGCCAGCAGCTTAAGGCGGGTGGAGACCCAGTACTTC. This encodes CASSLRRVETQYF.

The V call is TRBV9, the J call TRBJ1-2, with 8 bases that match TRBD1. CDR3 size: 14 residues. The V and J ends lost 4 bases and 3 bases, in that order; junction bases with no gene match: 5. Germline CDR1 SGDLS, CDR2 YYNGEE. The CDR3 loop reads CASSPGQGDYGYTF. CDR3 DNA: TGTGCCAGCAGCCCTGGACAGGGTGACTATGGCTACACCTTC.

The chain recombines TRBV19 with TRBJ2-7; 10 positions agree with TRBD1. After removal of 10 bases from V and 2 bases from J, the junction contained 8 bases not matched to a gene. The CDR3 is 14 amino acids. Germline assignment: CDR1 LNHDA and CDR2 SQIVND (reference sequence). The CDR3 DNA reads TGTGCCACCACCCCGGGACAGGGGCCCTACGAGCAGTACTTC. Protein: CATTPGQGPYEQYF. The full variable domain, with the rest looked up from reference TRBV19 and TRBJ2-7, is DGGITQSPKYLFRKEGQNVTLSCEQNLNHDAMYWYRQDPGQGLRLIYYSQIVNDFQKGDIAEGYSVSREKKESFPLTVTSAQKNPTAFYLCATTPGQGPYEQYFGPGTRLTVT.

The chain uses TRBV18 and TRBJ2-7; D gene unclear. V shed 6 bases and J shed 7 bases, with 13 bases lying between them. CDR3 length: 12 amino acids. CDR1 is KGHSH, CDR2 LQKENI, per germline. The CDR3 DNA follows: TGTGCCAGCTCTTCGACTTTGGAAGAGCAGTACTTC. Its translation: CASSSTLEEQYF. The full variable domain, its missing parts supplied by reference TRBV18 and TRBJ2-7, is NAGVMQNPRHLVRRRGQEARLRCSPMKGHSHVYWYRQLPEEGLKFMVYLQKENIIDESGMPKERFSAEFPKEGPSILRIQQVVRGDSAAYFCASSSTLEEQYFGPGTRLTVT.

The CDR3 DNA reads as TGTGCCATCAGTGATAACGGGGAGCTGTTTTTT. Protein product: CAISDNGELFF. This chain joins TRBV10-3 and TRBJ2-2; D gene uncertain. Germline CDR1 and CDR2: ENHRY and SYGVKD. This CDR3 spans 11 amino acids. The V end lost 3 bases, the J end lost 7 bases, and 3 bases lay between the germline ends.

The V gene is TRBV6-1, the J gene TRBJ1-5; no reliable D call. This CDR3 region has 16 residues. Germline V gene lookup returns CDR1 MNHNS and CDR2 SASEGT. V was cut by 2 bases and J by 4 bases, with 15 bases left in between. The CDR3 DNA sequence: TGTGCCAGCAGTGAATTAAGGGCAGCATGGAATCAGCCCCAGCATTTT. Translated: CASSELRAAWNQPQHF.

This chain joins TRBV28 and TRBJ2-1; D unresolved. The CDR3 covers 14 residues. Germline V gene data show CDR1 as MDHEN and CDR2 as SYDVKM. The V and J ends lost 4 bases and 5 bases respectively, with 12 bases between them. CDR3 sequence (DNA): TGTGCCAGCAGTTGGGGTGTGGACGACAATGAGCAGTTCTTC. It yields the protein CASSWGVDDNEQFF.

This clone came up once. The chain couples TRBV5-1 to TRBJ1-2; 8 bases are shared with TRBD1. CDR3 size: 18 residues. Germline V lookup: CDR1 SGHRS, CDR2 YFSETQ. The trim removed 4 bases at V and 7 bases at J, leaving 21 bases unmatched. The CDR3 spells CASSTYAGTGAVGLGYTF. The CDR3 bases are TGCGCCAGCAGCACTTATGCCGGGACAGGTGCCGTGGGACTTGGCTACACCTTC.

As concerns this clone: Other DNA sequences in the same sample also yield this CDR3. This chain links TRBV5-1 with TRBJ1-1; D perhaps matches TRBD1 (5 bases). Trimming pared 4 bases from V and 1 base from J, leaving 8 bases between. CDR3 length: 13 amino acids. From germline, CDR1 is SGHRS and CDR2 YFSETQ. The CDR3 protein is CASSLGENTEAFF. The CDR3 DNA is TGCGCCAGCAGCCTAGGGGAGAACACTGAAGCTTTCTTT.